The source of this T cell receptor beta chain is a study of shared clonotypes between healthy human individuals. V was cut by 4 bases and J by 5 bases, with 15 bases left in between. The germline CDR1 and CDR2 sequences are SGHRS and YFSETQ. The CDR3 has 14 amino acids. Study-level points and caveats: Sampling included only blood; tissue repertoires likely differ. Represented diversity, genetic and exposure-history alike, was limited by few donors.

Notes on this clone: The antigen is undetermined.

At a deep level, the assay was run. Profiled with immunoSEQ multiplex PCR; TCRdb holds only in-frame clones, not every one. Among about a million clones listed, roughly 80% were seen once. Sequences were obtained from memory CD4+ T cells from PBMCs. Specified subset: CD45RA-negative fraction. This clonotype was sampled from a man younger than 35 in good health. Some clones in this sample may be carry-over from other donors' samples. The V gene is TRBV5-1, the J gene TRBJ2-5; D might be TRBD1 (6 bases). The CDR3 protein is CASSPFRGTETQYF. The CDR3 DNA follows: TGCGCCAGCAGCCCATTCAGGGGAACGGAGACCCAGTACTTC.